This TCR beta chain was obtained from a study of blood T cell repertoires in COVID-19 (dated by TCRdb to 2020 to 2022). At the level of the whole study: Collaborator samples came from the United States, Italy and Spain and covered acute and convalescent phases of COVID-19. The prospective study material was composed of cDNA or gDNA derived from T cells, B-cell-depleted T cells, or PBMCs. Subjects who had been exposed to COVID-19, were actively infected with it, or had recovered from it provided the deeply sampled blood TCRbeta repertoires that made up the dataset. The repertoires were released in a freely available public database meant as a resource for research on the immune response to SARS-CoV-2. Samples were obtained from the ongoing ImmuneRACE study (first 160 participants) and from roughly 1,300 subjects provided by 6 global collaborators. The sample metadata nearly always contained a de-identified subject ID, COVID-19 status, age in years and sex. Where HLA class I and class II types were available, the types were taken from metadata supplied by the sample provider, not from assay-based typing. Study-wide conclusions, independent of this receptor: The quantity of clinical and demographic metadata differed by source and by participant and was supplied without curation.

The immunoSEQ Assay, a bias-controlled multiplex PCR, was used to amplify TCRbeta CDR3 regions from genomic DNA. The original pipeline was this. The number of nucleated cells in each sample was estimated from the amplification of reference gene primers within the assay. Sequence reads were collapsed and filtered to measure the absolute abundance of every unique TCRbeta CDR3 rearrangement. Productive Simpson clonality was computed per sample as the square root of Simpson's diversity index over productive rearrangements. TCRdb mirrors the immuneACCESS table, restricted to in-frame sequences. Some clones are absent from its copies; in checked studies, under half trace to an unresolved V gene, and the reason for the others is unknown. The DNA gave D and trimming, while V, J and clone size come from that table. The sample yields 150,000 to 200,000 clones; 70% to 90% were counted once. The ten most abundant clones make up approximately 2.1% of the sample.

The CDR3 starts with the cysteine, ends with the phenylalanine, and has 12 residues. Only CDR3 DNA is held: 36 bases, read in frame from base 1. The V end loses 8 bases and the J end loses 8 bases, and a stretch of 15 bases separates them. The germline V gene encodes CDR1 MDHEN and CDR2 SYDVKM. With regard to this clone: The clone's antigen remains unknown. No qualities accompany the bases; no much larger clone lies one base away.

Samples from volunteer blood donors who had recovered from COVID-19 were contributed by a second Seattle source. Each collaborating institution followed its own protocols to collect whole blood in K2EDTA tubes. For TCRbeta analysis, collaborators shipped samples as frozen whole blood, isolated PBMCs, or DNA extracted from either of those sample types. The specimen sequenced was peripheral blood. Recombination joined TRBV28 with TRBJ1-2, with no reliable assignment of the D segment. The clonotype was recovered from a man between 18 and 29 years old who had recovered from COVID-19. The nucleotide sequence reads TGTGCCAGCGGGCCGCTCGGTGAGGGCTACACCTTC. Its translation is CASGPLGEGYTF.